This is a list of T cell receptor beta chains from one sample in a study of shared clonotypes between healthy human individuals. The data were produced by immunoSEQ multiplex PCR, yet TCRdb's version contains in-frame clones alone and is incomplete. This table holds over a million clones, around 78% found once. Specimen: memory CD4+ T cells from PBMCs. The receptor set was obtained from a young man in good health. Some clones in this sample may be carry-over from other donors' samples. CDR3s include the opening cysteine and the closing phenylalanine or tryptophan. A D gene is named only where the DNA matches it firmly.

v_call	j_call	d_call	cdr3_aa
TRBV6-6	TRBJ2-3	TRBD1	CASSPPGQGTDTQYF
TRBV7-9	TRBJ2-5	TRBD2	CASSSGGRGSGETQYF
TRBV19	TRBJ1-2	-	CASSYGQPARGYTF
TRBV29-1	TRBJ2-1	-	CSVRNGYNEQFF
TRBV5-1	TRBJ2-2	TRBD1	CASSLGTGNTGELFF
TRBV5-1	TRBJ2-7	-	CASSPGGHYEQYF
TRBV28	TRBJ2-5	-	CASSIVEGAQTQYF
TRBV7-2	TRBJ2-6	-	CASSLKILSPSGANVLTF
TRBV14	TRBJ2-3	-	CASSQRTGRVGTDTQYF
TRBV29-1	TRBJ2-3	-	CSAVDYTDTQYF
TRBV2	TRBJ1-5	-	CASSDRGGQPQHF
TRBV5-1	TRBJ1-4	-	CASSLRPPNEKLFF
TRBV5-1	TRBJ2-3	-	CASTSQGSDTQYF
TRBV6-1	TRBJ1-5	-	CASSEMRVGGSGRNQPQHF
TRBV28	TRBJ1-5	TRBD1	CASSRGDRGNQPQHF
TRBV28	TRBJ1-4	-	CASSQRTETEKLFF
TRBV7-8	-	TRBD2	CASSPAGGDEQYF
TRBV27	TRBJ2-2	TRBD2	CASSRTSGGSGELFF
TRBV6-1	TRBJ1-4	TRBD1	CASSETGGWGNEKLFF
TRBV25-1	TRBJ1-2	-	CASSERGHYGYTF
TRBV28	TRBJ1-6	TRBD1	CASSYPGQGTGPLHF
TRBV5-1	TRBJ2-3	TRBD2	CASSPVTGGADTQYF
TRBV5-1	TRBJ2-7	TRBD1	CASSLDMDRGYYEQYF
TRBV28	TRBJ1-4	-	CASAGRHSEKLFF
TRBV6-5	TRBJ2-1	-	CASSYDRSSYNEQFF
TRBV30	TRBJ2-4	-	CAWSGIKNIQYF
TRBV7-6	TRBJ1-5	TRBD1	CASSLEYRGQPQHF
TRBV27	TRBJ2-7	-	CASSPRDNEQYF
TRBV18	TRBJ1-5	-	CASSPGNNQPQHF
TRBV15	TRBJ2-7	TRBD2	CATRSPGLAGGRYEQYF
TRBV18	TRBJ2-5	-	CASSPLRAWATAQYF
TRBV5-1	TRBJ2-7	-	CASSYDRSYEQYF